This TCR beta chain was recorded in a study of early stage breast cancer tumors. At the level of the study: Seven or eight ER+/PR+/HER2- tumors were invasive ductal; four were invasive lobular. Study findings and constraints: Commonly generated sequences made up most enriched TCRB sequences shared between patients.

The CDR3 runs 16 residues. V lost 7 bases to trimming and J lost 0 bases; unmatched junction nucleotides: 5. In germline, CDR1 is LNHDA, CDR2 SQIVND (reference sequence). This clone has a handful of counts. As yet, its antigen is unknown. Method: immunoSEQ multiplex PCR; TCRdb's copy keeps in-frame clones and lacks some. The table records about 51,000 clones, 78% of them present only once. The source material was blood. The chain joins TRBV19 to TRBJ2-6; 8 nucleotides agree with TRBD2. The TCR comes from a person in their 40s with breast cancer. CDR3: CASKRGTDSGANVLTF. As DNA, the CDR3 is TGTGCCAGTAAGCGGGGGACCGACTCTGGGGCCAACGTCCTGACTTTC. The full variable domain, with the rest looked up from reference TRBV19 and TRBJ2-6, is DGGITQSPKYLFRKEGQNVTLSCEQNLNHDAMYWYRQDPGQGLRLIYYSQIVNDFQKGDIAEGYSVSREKKESFPLTVTSAQKNPTAFYLCASKRGTDSGANVLTFGAGSRLTVL.